This T cell receptor beta chain was recovered during a study of blood T cell repertoires in COVID-19. Germline lookup yields CDR1 LNHDA and CDR2 SQIVND (reference sequence). Deletions cut 2 bases from V and 4 bases from J, with 9 bases between. The CDR3 totals 14 residues. The method was immunoSEQ multiplex PCR; TCRdb's version includes in-frame clones alone and lacks a portion of them. The data show under 95,000 clones, about 83% seen once. This receptor was obtained from a man between 60 and 75 years old with acute or convalescent COVID-19. Sequenced input: peripheral blood. The chain is built from TRBV19 and TRBJ1-5; the D gene is possibly TRBD1 (5 bases). Written as DNA, the CDR3 is TGTGCCAGTAGTATAATGGGGGGGAATCAGCCCCAGCATTTT. Encoded protein: CASSIMGGNQPQHF.